The 25 T cell receptor beta chains given below trace back to one sample, sequenced in a study of graft-versus-host responses after intestinal transplantation. Their antigen targets remain unknown. Produced via immunoSEQ multiplex PCR; TCRdb's table is partial and in-frame only. The table lists about 70,000 clones, about 94% of them singletons. The sample consisted of unstimulated CD8+ T cells sorted from spleen or lymph node cells, taken before intestinal transplant. The origin of the receptors is a human donor who received an intestinal transplant.

This clone came up once. The chain joins TRBV27 to TRBJ1-2, with TRBD1 as a possible D gene (5 bases). Trimming took off 6 bases at V and 4 bases at J, with 15 bases between the two ends. This CDR3 contains 14 residues. Germline V gene data show CDR1 as MNHEY and CDR2 as SMNVEV (reference sequence). CDR3 nucleotides: TGTGCCAGCAGCCCGACAGCCCGGGTCTATGGCTACACCTTC. Protein sequence: CASSPTARVYGYTF.

The CDR3, as DNA: TGCAGTGCTAGACAGGGGTATGGCTACACCTTC. This gives the protein CSARQGYGYTF. The chain links TRBV20-1 to TRBJ1-2, with a tentative D call TRBD1 (6 bases). Trimming removed 2 bases at V and 5 bases at J, with 6 bases between. The germline CDR1 and CDR2 sequences are DFQATT and SNEGSKA (reference sequence). CDR3 size: 11 residues.

The gene calls are TRBV6-1 and TRBJ1-1; no clear D gene. This CDR3 is built from 13 residues. Trimming took 1 base from V and 0 from J, leaving 3 bases between them. The germline CDR1 and CDR2 sequences are MNHNS and SASEGT. The CDR3 region has the DNA TGTGCCAGCAGTGAAGGGGTGAACACTGAAGCTTTCTTT. Translating gives CASSEGVNTEAFF.

The chain couples TRBV5-8 to TRBJ2-7; maybe TRBD1 (6 bases). V gave up 2 bases and J gave up 5 bases, with 14 bases separating them. The CDR3 has 14 amino acids. The germline V gene encodes CDR1 SGHTS and CDR2 YDEGEE. The CDR3 coding sequence is TGTGCCAGCAGCTTCTCACAGGGAAGGGACGAGCAGTACTTC. Translated: CASSFSQGRDEQYF.

The rearrangement links TRBV6-1 to TRBJ2-1, with D perhaps TRBD1 or TRBD2 (6 bases each). The CDR3 runs 15 residues. Trimming shortened V by 6 bases and J by 0 bases, and 12 bases separated the two germline ends. Germline CDR1 is MNHNS and CDR2 is SASEGT. CDR3 region: CASSLGGFSYNEQFF. The CDR3 DNA sequence: TGTGCCAGCAGCCTAGGGGGGTTCTCCTACAATGAGCAGTTCTTC.

The chain employs TRBV5-1 and TRBJ2-7, with D unclear. V was trimmed by 4 bases and J by 6 bases, leaving 20 bases between them. Germline V gene lookup returns CDR1 SGHRS and CDR2 YFSETQ. The CDR3 is 15 residues long. The CDR3: CASSRLNGLPGEQYF. In DNA, the CDR3 is TGCGCCAGCAGCCGTCTGAACGGTCTCCCCGGCGAGCAGTACTTC.

The chain couples TRBV13 to TRBJ2-2; TRBD1 matches at 8 bases. The V and J ends lost 2 bases and 4 bases, in that order; junction bases with no gene match: 12. The CDR3 is 18 amino acids. CDR1 and CDR2 (germline): PRHDT, FYEKMQ (reference sequence). The CDR3 coding sequence is TGTGCCAGCAGCTTATCCCGACAGGGGCCCTGGGCCACCGGGGAGCTGTTTTTT. This sequence encodes CASSLSRQGPWATGELFF.

The chain employs TRBV6-1 and TRBJ1-1, with TRBD1 matching over 8 bases. The CDR3 covers 13 residues. CDR1 is MNHNS and CDR2 is SASEGT in the germline V gene. The trim removed 4 bases at V and 6 bases at J, leaving 4 bases unmatched. The CDR3 reads CASSVPGGAEAFF. CDR3 DNA: TGTGCCAGCAGTGTCCCAGGGGGCGCTGAAGCTTTCTTT.

The chain recombines TRBV27 with TRBJ2-1; D is unclear. V was pared by 2 bases and J by 1 base, with 6 bases between. From germline, CDR1 is MNHEY and CDR2 SMNVEV (reference sequence). This CDR3 is built from 14 residues. The CDR3 loop is CASSLTVSYNEQFF. CDR3 nucleotide sequence: TGTGCCAGCAGTTTAACGGTATCCTACAATGAGCAGTTCTTC.

The gene calls are TRBV28 and TRBJ2-3; a possible D gene is TRBD2 (5 bases). This CDR3 spans 17 amino acids. Germline assignment: CDR1 MDHEN and CDR2 SYDVKM. Deletions cut 1 base from V and 5 bases from J, with 19 bases between. The CDR3 DNA sequence: TGTGCCAGCAGTTTATATTTGGATGGGGAGTATAGAGATACGCAGTATTTT. This gives the protein CASSLYLDGEYRDTQYF.

This clone was detected only once. This chain uses TRBV10-1 with TRBJ2-1; maybe TRBD2 (7 bases). V lost 6 bases to trimming and J lost 8 bases, with 17 bases between them. The CDR3 is 14 amino acids. CDR1 and CDR2 (germline): WNHNN, SYGVQD (reference sequence). CDR3 sequence (DNA): TGCGCCAGCAGCAGGACTAGGGGGGGCGATGAGCAGTTCTTC. Its protein product is CASSRTRGGDEQFF.

The chain combines TRBV13 with TRBJ2-3; 8 nucleotides line up with TRBD1. The germline CDR1 and CDR2 sequences are PRHDT and FYEKMQ (reference sequence). After removal of 3 bases from V and 5 bases from J, the junction contained 10 bases not matched to a gene. CDR3 length: 16 residues. The CDR3 is CASSFHPDRGEDTQYF. CDR3 DNA: TGTGCCAGCAGCTTTCACCCTGACAGGGGAGAAGATACGCAGTATTTT.

The V call is TRBV2, the J call TRBJ2-5, with TRBD1 identical over 9 bases. The CDR3 spans 14 residues. Germline CDR1 SNHLY, CDR2 FYNNEI. V lost 8 bases, J lost 5 bases, and 9 bases stayed unmatched. The CDR3 reads CASGRTGALETQYF. The CDR3 DNA follows: TGTGCCAGCGGAAGGACAGGGGCGTTGGAGACCCAGTACTTC.

J is TRBJ2-3 and V is TRBV28, with D uncertain. Per germline, CDR1 MDHEN and CDR2 SYDVKM. V was cut by 3 bases and J by 6 bases, with 16 bases left in between. The CDR3 sequence is 15 residues long. CDR3 DNA sequence: TGTGCCAGCAGTTTTTGGGTTGGGGTACCGGATACGCAGTATTTT. Its translation is CASSFWVGVPDTQYF. The full variable domain, completed using reference TRBV28 and TRBJ2-3, is DVKVTQSSRYLVKRTGEKVFLECVQDMDHENMFWYRQDPGLGLRLIYFSYDVKMKEKGDIPEGYSVSREKKERFSLILESASTNQTSMYLCASSFWVGVPDTQYFGPGTRLTVL.

The rearrangement uses TRBV27 and TRBJ2-5; D remains ambiguous. The J call may be mistaken, given a closer DNA end match to TRBJ2-7. Germline V gene lookup returns CDR1 MNHEY and CDR2 SMNVEV (reference sequence). This CDR3 spans 14 amino acids. CDR3 nucleotides: TGTGCCAGCAGTTTGAACGGAAACACCTACGAGCAGTACTTC. Amino acids: CASSLNGNTYEQYF.

This chain joins TRBV27 and TRBJ2-1; D not resolved. The CDR3 is made up of 12 amino acids. Trimming left V 3 bases short and J 6 bases short, with 6 bases between. From germline, CDR1 is MNHEY and CDR2 SMNVEV (reference sequence). The CDR3 reads CASSFVGNEQFF. For the CDR3, the DNA is TGTGCCAGCAGTTTTGTGGGCAATGAGCAGTTCTTC.

V and J are TRBV11-1 and TRBJ2-1; TRBD2 matches at 8 bases. With 5 bases clipped from V and 5 bases from J, the junction kept 8 bases outside the gene matches. The germline V gene encodes CDR1 SGHAT and CDR2 FQDESV (reference sequence). This CDR3 has 15 amino acids. As DNA, the CDR3 is TGTGCCAGCAGCATGGGACTAGGGGAAAACAATGAGCAGTTCTTC. Encoded protein: CASSMGLGENNEQFF.

This rearrangement joins TRBV9 to TRBJ2-5; TRBD2 agrees at 7 bases. The J call may not be correct, given that the DNA end is closer to TRBJ2-7. The CDR3 covers 16 residues. Germline-derived CDR1 and CDR2 are SGDLS and YYNGEE. In nucleotides, the CDR3 is TGTGCCAGCAGCGTAGGTGAGGGGACTACACTCTACGAGCAGTACTTC. Translated, it gives CASSVGEGTTLYEQYF.

CDR3 DNA sequence: TGTGCCAGCAGCCATGCGACAGGGACTCTTCAAGAGACCCAGTACTTC. Its protein is CASSHATGTLQETQYF. The V gene is TRBV4-2, the J gene TRBJ2-5, with D perhaps matching TRBD1 (7 bases). The germline V gene encodes CDR1 LGHNA and CDR2 YNFKEQ. The CDR3 sequence is 16 residues long. Trimming stripped 3 bases from V and 2 bases from J, with 16 bases between.

The V and J genes are TRBV6-1 and TRBJ2-1; tentatively, D is TRBD1 or TRBD2 (6 bases each). The V end lost 6 bases, the J end lost 8 bases, and 14 bases lay between the germline ends. The CDR3 is 13 residues long. CDR1 MNHNS and CDR2 SASEGT come from the germline V gene. The CDR3 sequence: CASSLSGAYEQFF. CDR3 nucleotides: TGTGCCAGCAGCCTCTCGGGGGCCTATGAGCAGTTCTTC.

This chain links TRBV30 with TRBJ2-4; tentative D call: TRBD1 (6 bases). Germline CDR1 reads GTSNPN; CDR2 reads SVGIG (reference sequence). This CDR3 has 14 residues. Trimming took off 0 bases at V and 7 bases at J, with 13 bases between the two ends. Written as DNA, the CDR3 is TGTGCCTGGAGTGTAATCGAGGGGGAGAACATTCAGTACTTC. It encodes CAWSVIEGENIQYF.

The chain links TRBV27 to TRBJ2-3; 10 positions match TRBD1. This CDR3 has 15 amino acids. J gave up 4 bases and V 4 bases, and 5 bases lay outside the gene matches. Looked up from germline, CDR1 is MNHEY and CDR2 is SMNVEV (reference sequence). CDR3 loop: CASSSPGTGADTQYF. The CDR3 DNA reads TGTGCCAGCAGTTCTCCCGGGACAGGGGCAGATACGCAGTATTTT.

The V and J genes are TRBV4-1 and TRBJ2-1, with 9 bases lining up with TRBD2. V was clipped by 3 bases and J by 8 bases; unmatched bases: 8. From germline, CDR1 is MGHRA and CDR2 YSYEKL. The CDR3 sequence is 15 residues long. The CDR3 sequence: CASSHATGLAYEQFF. CDR3 DNA sequence: TGCGCCAGCAGCCATGCTACGGGACTAGCCTATGAGCAGTTCTTC.

A few counts support this clone. The V and J genes are TRBV7-9 and TRBJ2-7; D call uncertain. Germline values: CDR1 SEHNR, CDR2 FQNEAQ (reference sequence). Trimming took off 1 base at V and 5 bases at J, with 15 bases between the two ends. The CDR3 is 15 residues long. CDR3 residues: CASSLEVHEAHEQYF. CDR3 sequence (DNA): TGTGCCAGCAGCTTAGAGGTGCATGAGGCCCACGAGCAGTACTTC.

This chain connects TRBV14 to TRBJ1-3; unclear D gene. The germline V and J ends were trimmed by 3 bases and 4 bases, with 13 bases remaining between them. Germline lookup yields CDR1 SGHDN and CDR2 FVKESK. The CDR3 extends over 15 amino acids. The CDR3 region is CASSQPGPAGNTIYF. In nucleotides, the CDR3 is TGTGCCAGCAGCCAGCCAGGTCCGGCGGGAAACACCATATATTTT.